These 3 T cell receptor beta chains share one sample of origin, sequenced in a study of CD8+ T cells in alopecia areata. Treatment specified: oral pan-JAK inhibitor, 5-10 mg twice daily. cDNA serving as the sequencing template came from extracted, reverse transcribed RNA. Method: immunoSEQ multiplex PCR; TCRdb's copy keeps in-frame clones and lacks some. The table records around 190,000 clones, about three fifths of them present only once. This sample comprised CD4+ T cells sorted from blood, obtained around week 50, from a patient treated with tofacitinib. These receptors were collected from a human donor with alopecia areata.

This clone appeared once. CDR3 in amino acids: CASSTPGTLYNEQFF. CDR3 in DNA: TGTGCCAGTAGTACTCCCGGGACCCTATACAATGAGCAGTTCTTC. The chain recombines TRBV19 with TRBJ2-1, with D perhaps given as TRBD1 or TRBD2 (5 bases each). Germline V CDR1 and CDR2: LNHDA, SQIVND (reference sequence). The CDR3 sequence is 15 residues long. Trimming stripped 4 bases from V and 4 bases from J, with 14 bases between. The full variable domain, its missing parts supplied by reference TRBV19 and TRBJ2-1, is DGGITQSPKYLFRKEGQNVTLSCEQNLNHDAMYWYRQDPGQGLRLIYYSQIVNDFQKGDIAEGYSVSREKKESFPLTVTSAQKNPTAFYLCASSTPGTLYNEQFFGPGTRLTVL.

The chain carries TRBV5-6 and TRBJ1-1; D is unclear. With 4 bases removed from V and 1 base from J, the gap between germline ends came to 8 bases. The CDR3 length is 13 residues. The V gene's germline CDR1 is SGHDT and CDR2 YYEEEE. Here the CDR3 reads CASSEAANTEAFF. The DNA of the CDR3 is TGTGCCAGCAGCGAGGCCGCGAACACTGAAGCTTTCTTT.

The rearrangement joins TRBV7-6 to TRBJ2-5; the match to TRBD2 covers 7 bases. The CDR3 is 15 residues long. Germline CDR1 reads SGHVS; CDR2 reads FNYEAQ. The J segment lost 0 bases and the V segment lost 5 bases, leaving 6 bases of the junction unmatched. The CDR3 region has the DNA TGTGCCAGCAGCGGAACGGGACTAAACCAAGAGACCCAGTACTTC. Amino acid sequence: CASSGTGLNQETQYF.